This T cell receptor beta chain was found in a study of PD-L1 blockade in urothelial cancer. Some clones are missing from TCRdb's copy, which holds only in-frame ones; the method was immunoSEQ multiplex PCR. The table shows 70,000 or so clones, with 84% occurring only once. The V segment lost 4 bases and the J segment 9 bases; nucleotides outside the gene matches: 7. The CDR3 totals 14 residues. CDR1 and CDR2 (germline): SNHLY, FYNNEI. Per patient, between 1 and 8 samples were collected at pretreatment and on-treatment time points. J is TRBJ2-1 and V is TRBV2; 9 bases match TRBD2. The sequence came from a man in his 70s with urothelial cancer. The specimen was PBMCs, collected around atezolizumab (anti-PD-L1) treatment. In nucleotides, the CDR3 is TGTGCCAGCAGTGTCGAACTAGCGGGCCGTGAGCAGTTCTTC. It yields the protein CASSVELAGREQFF.